This TCR beta chain stems from a study of blood T cell repertoires in COVID-19. Study-level background: The United States, Italy and Spain were the sources of the acute and convalescent COVID-19 samples. The cDNA or gDNA used as material had been derived from T cells, B-cell-depleted T cells, or PBMCs.

The germline V gene encodes CDR1 ENHRY and CDR2 SYGVKD. Trimming took off 11 bases at V and 5 bases at J, with 12 bases between the two ends. This CDR3 has 11 amino acids. Original analysis: Reference gene primer amplification gave estimated nucleated cell counts. Generated by immunoSEQ multiplex PCR, the TCRdb table keeps only in-frame clones and is missing some. That table gives V, J and clone size, and the DNA gave D and trimming. The repertoire holds around 180,000 clones, with roughly 88% as singletons. The V call is TRBV10-3, the J call TRBJ1-1, with D unresolved. This TCR was sampled from a man in his sixties with acute or convalescent COVID-19. Material: peripheral blood. CDR3 residues: CAVRTLTEAFF. The CDR3 DNA sequence: TGTGCCGTCCGAACTTTGACTGAAGCTTTCTTT.